This T cell receptor beta chain was sequenced in a study of cytomegalovirus exposure and HLA in healthy donors. 13 Jbeta primers and 60 Vbeta primers were used for the PCR. Measured with immunoSEQ multiplex PCR; TCRdb has only the in-frame clones, and not every one. This table has roughly 120,000 clones, 75% to 85% appearing once. Germline V gene lookup returns CDR1 LGHNA and CDR2 YSLEER. J was trimmed by 4 bases and V by 1 base; bases with no gene match: 3. This CDR3 spans 15 amino acids. This TCR was recovered from a male donor in good health and CMV-seronegative. The chain carries TRBV4-3 and TRBJ2-3, with 9 nucleotides matching TRBD1. The sample taken for sequencing was PBMCs. The CDR3 here is CASSQVRTGADTQYF. The DNA for the CDR3 is TGCGCCAGCAGCCAAGTTCGGACAGGGGCAGATACGCAGTATTTT.